This TCR beta chain was captured in a study of blood T cell repertoires in COVID-19. Overall study context: Italy, Spain and the United States were the sources of the convalescent and acute COVID-19 samples. In each case, the material was cDNA or gDNA derived from T cells, B-cell-depleted T cells, or PBMCs.

Original processing notes: Using reference gene primer amplification, nucleated cell counts were estimated. The method was immunoSEQ multiplex PCR; TCRdb's version includes in-frame clones alone and lacks a portion of them. V, J and clone size are those of that table, while D and trimming were read from the DNA. The sample gives approximately 94,000 clones, approximately 90% of which show up once; roughly 5% is in the top ten. CDR3 length equals 16 residues. Sequencing was performed on peripheral blood. J is TRBJ2-7 and V is TRBV1; TRBD2 was called by the table and not checked on the DNA. TRBV1 is shown as a pseudogene. The TCR comes from a woman older than 75 with active COVID-19. CDR3 amino acids: CTSSQDSQREYHEQYF. CDR3 bases: TGCACCAGCAGCCAAGATAGCCAGCGGGAGTACCACGAGCAGTACTTC.